This TCR beta chain was recovered during a study of T-cell memory formation after mild COVID-19. Background on the study: TCR clusters were mostly confined to one donor each.

Regarding this clonotype: Its antigen is unidentified.

The CDR3 extends over 13 amino acids. Trimming left V 6 bases short and J 0 bases short, with 12 bases between. Germline CDR1 SQVTM, CDR2 ANQGSEA. TCRdb fed the 5' RACE reads into MiXCR, producing one record per CDR3 protein. Here the sample spans about 150,000 distinct CDR3 sequences, 14% being singletons. Notes on the study in general: CD4+ contracting clones were mainly CM and EM; CD8+ ones, EMRA.

The specimen was PBMCs or a T cell subset sorted from them (not recorded which). The chain combines TRBV29-1 with TRBJ2-7; D is unresolved. This sequence was found in an adult woman who had mild COVID-19 (a few samples of this study predate the infection). Cell type and time point are not known. CDR3 in DNA: TGCAGCGTCAGGCTGACGGGCTCCTACGAGCAGTACTTC. Its protein product is CSVRLTGSYEQYF.